This T cell receptor (beta chain) was identified during a study of vaccination effects on CD4 cells after COVID-19. A note on this clone: Antigen specificity is unknown.

In germline, CDR1 is SGHNT, CDR2 YENEEA. The CDR3 is made up of 14 amino acids. V shed 5 bases and J shed 7 bases, with 14 bases lying between them. Using viral peptide pools, the ViraFEST assay grew out antigen-specific CD4+ T cells prior to sequencing. CD4+ T cell isolation took place after approximately ten days of culture. They grew around 2.2 million PBMC in each well, adding 7.5 to 10 IU/ml IL-2 and approximately 10 ug/ml peptides. This table comes from immunoSEQ multiplex PCR, and its TCRdb copy is limited to in-frame clones, with some not included. The sample shows tens of thousands of clones, about four fifths of them seen only once.

Sequenced material: CD4+ T cells from PBMCs cultured with HCoV-229E spike peptides, taken before COVID-19 vaccination. The chain carries TRBV11-3 and TRBJ2-2, with D unresolved. The source is a human donor who received a COVID-19 vaccine. CDR3 nucleotides: TGTGCCAGCAGCCTCTACTTTAACGTCGGGGAGCTGTTTTTT. It translates to CASSLYFNVGELFF.